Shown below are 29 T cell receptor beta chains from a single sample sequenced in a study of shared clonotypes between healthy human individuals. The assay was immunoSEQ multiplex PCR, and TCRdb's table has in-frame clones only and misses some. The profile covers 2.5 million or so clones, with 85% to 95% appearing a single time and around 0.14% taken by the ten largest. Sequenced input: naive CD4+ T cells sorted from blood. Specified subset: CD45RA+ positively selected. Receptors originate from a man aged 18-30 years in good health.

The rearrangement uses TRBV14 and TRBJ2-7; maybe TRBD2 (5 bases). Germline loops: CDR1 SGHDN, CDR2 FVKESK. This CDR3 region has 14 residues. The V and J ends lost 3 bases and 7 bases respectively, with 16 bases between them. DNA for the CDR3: TGTGCCAGCAGCCAGTCGGACTCTTTATCTGAGCAGTACTTC. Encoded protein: CASSQSDSLSEQYF.

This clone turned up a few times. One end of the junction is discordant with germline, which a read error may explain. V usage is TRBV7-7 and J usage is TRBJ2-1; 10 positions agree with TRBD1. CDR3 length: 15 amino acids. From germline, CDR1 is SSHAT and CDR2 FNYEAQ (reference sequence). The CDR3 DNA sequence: TGTGCTAGCAGCTTATCCGGGACAGGGGTGGATGAGCAGTTCTTC. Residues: CASSLSGTGVDEQFF.

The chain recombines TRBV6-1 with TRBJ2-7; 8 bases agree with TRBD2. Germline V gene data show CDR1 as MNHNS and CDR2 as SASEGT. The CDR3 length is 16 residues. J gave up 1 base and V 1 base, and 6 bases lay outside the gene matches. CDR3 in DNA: TGTGCCAGCAGTGAAGATTCGTCTAGCGGGTCCTACGAGCAGTACTTC. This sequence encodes CASSEDSSSGSYEQYF.

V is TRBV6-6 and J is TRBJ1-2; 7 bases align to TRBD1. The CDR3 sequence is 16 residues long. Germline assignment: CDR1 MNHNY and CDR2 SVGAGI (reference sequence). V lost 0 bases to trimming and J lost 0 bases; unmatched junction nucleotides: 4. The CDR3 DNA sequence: TGTGCCAGCAGTTACTCCCTAGGGACAGCTAACTATGGCTACACCTTC. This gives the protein CASSYSLGTANYGYTF.

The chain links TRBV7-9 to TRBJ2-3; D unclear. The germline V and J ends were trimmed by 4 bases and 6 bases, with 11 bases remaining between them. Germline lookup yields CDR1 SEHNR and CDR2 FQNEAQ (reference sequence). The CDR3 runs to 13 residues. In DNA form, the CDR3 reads TGTGCCAGCAGCTCCCTCCTTCGCGATACGCAGTATTTT. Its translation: CASSSLLRDTQYF.

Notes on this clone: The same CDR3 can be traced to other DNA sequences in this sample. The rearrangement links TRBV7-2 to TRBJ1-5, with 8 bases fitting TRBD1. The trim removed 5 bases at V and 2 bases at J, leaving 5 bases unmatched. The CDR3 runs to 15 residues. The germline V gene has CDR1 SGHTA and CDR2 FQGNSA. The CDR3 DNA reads TGTGCCAGCAGCACCCCGGGACAGGGCAATCAGCCCCAGCATTTT. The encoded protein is CASSTPGQGNQPQHF.

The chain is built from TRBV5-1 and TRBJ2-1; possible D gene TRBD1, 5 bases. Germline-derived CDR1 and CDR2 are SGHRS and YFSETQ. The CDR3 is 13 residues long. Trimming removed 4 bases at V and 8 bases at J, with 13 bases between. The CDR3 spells CASSADGADEQFF. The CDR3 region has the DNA TGCGCCAGCAGCGCTGATGGGGCTGATGAGCAGTTCTTC.

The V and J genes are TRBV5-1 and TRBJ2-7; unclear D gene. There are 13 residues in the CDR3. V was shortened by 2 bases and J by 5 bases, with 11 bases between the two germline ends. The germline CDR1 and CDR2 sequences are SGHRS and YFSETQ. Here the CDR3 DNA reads TGCGCCAGCAGCTTAACAGAGTTCCACGAGCAGTACTTC. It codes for CASSLTEFHEQYF.

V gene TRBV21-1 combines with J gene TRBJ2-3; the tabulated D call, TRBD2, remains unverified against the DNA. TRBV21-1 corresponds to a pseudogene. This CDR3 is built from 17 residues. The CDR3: CASSKSDSGDYTDTQYF. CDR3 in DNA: TGTGCCAGCAGCAAATCGGACAGCGGGGACTACACAGATACGCAGTATTTT.

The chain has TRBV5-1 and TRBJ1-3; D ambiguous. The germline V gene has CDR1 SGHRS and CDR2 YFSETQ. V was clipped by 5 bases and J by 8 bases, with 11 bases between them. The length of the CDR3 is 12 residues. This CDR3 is CASRLLGYTIYF. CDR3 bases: TGCGCCAGCAGACTTTTGGGGTACACCATATATTTT.

For the CDR3, the DNA is TGCGCCAGCAGCGTAACCCCCGCAGGGGGCACTGAAGCTTTCTTT. It translates to CASSVTPAGGTEAFF. The chain joins TRBV5-1 to TRBJ1-1; 7 bases agree with TRBD1. Germline V gives CDR1 SGHRS, CDR2 YFSETQ. The junction had 10 bases not matched to a gene; V was cut back by 4 bases and J by 4 bases. The CDR3 length is 15 residues.

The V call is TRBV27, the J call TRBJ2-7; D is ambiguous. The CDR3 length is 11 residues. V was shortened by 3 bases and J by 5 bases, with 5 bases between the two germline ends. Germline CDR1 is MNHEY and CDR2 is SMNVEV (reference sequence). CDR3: CASSFPHEQYF. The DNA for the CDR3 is TGTGCCAGCAGTTTCCCCCACGAGCAGTACTTC.

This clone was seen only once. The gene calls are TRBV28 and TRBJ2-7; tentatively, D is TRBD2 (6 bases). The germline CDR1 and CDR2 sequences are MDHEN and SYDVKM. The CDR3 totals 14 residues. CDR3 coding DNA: TGTGCGACGCAGGAGGGCCCTCTATCCTACGAGCAGTACTTC. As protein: CATQEGPLSYEQYF.

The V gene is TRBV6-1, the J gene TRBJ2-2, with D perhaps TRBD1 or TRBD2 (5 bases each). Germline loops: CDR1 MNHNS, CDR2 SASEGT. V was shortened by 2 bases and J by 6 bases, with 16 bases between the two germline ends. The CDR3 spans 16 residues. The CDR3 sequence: CASSELQALAAGELFF. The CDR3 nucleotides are TGTGCCAGCAGTGAATTACAGGCCCTAGCCGCCGGGGAGCTGTTTTTT.

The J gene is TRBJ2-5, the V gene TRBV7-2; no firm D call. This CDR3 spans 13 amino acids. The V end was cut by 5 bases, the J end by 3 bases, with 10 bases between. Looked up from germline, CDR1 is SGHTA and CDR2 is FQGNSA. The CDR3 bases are TGTGCCAGCAGCCGCGGCAGGAAAGAGACCCAGTACTTC. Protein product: CASSRGRKETQYF.

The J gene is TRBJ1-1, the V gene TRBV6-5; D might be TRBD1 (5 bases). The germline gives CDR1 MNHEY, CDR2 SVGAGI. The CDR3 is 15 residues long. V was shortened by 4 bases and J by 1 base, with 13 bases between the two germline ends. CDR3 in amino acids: CASSWENGGNTEAFF. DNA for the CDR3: TGTGCCAGCAGTTGGGAGAATGGGGGGAACACTGAAGCTTTCTTT.

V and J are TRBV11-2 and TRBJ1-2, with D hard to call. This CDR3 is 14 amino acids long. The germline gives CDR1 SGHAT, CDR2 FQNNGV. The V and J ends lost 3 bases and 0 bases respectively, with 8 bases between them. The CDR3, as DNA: TGTGCCAGCAGCTTCGGACTTACTAACTATGGCTACACCTTC. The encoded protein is CASSFGLTNYGYTF.

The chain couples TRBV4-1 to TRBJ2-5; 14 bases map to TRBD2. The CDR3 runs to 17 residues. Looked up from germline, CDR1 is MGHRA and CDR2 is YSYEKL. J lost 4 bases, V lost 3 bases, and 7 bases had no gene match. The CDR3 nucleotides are TGCGCCAGCAGCCAGGCTGGGACTAGCGGGAGTTTAGAGACCCAGTACTTC. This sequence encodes CASSQAGTSGSLETQYF.

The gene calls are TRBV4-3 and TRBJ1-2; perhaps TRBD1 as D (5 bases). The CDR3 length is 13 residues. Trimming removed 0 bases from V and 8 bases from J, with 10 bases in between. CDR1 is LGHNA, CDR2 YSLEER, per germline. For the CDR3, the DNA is TGCGCCAGCAGCCAAGATGGCAACAGGGGCTACACCTTC. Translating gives CASSQDGNRGYTF.

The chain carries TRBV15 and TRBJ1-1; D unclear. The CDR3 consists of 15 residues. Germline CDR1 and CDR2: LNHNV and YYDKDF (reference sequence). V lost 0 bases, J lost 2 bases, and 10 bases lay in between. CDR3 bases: TGTGCCACCAGCAGAGATTTCAACCCAAACACTGAAGCTTTCTTT. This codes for CATSRDFNPNTEAFF.

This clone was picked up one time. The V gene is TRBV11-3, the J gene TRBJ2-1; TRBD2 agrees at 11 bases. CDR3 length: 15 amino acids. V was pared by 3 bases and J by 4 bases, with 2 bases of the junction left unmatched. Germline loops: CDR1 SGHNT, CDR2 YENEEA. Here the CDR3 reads CASSLGLAVYNEQFF. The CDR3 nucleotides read TGTGCCAGCAGCTTGGGACTAGCGGTTTACAATGAGCAGTTCTTC. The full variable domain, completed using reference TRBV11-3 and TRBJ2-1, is EAGVVQSPRYKIIEKKQPVAFWCNPISGHNTLYWYLQNLGQGPELLIRYENEEAVDDSQLPKDRFSAERLKGVDSTLKIQPAELGDSAVYLCASSLGLAVYNEQFFGPGTRLTVL.

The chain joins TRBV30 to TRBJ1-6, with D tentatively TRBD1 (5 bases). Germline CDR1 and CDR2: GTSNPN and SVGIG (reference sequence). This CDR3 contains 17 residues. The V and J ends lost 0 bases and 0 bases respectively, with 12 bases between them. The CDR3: CAWSVRNRRSYNSPLHF. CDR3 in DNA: TGTGCCTGGAGTGTACGTAACAGGCGCTCCTATAATTCACCCCTCCACTTT.

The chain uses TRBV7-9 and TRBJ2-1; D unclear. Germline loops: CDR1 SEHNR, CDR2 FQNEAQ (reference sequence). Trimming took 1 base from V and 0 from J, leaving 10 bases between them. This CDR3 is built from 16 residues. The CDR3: CASSLVGGYSYNEQFF. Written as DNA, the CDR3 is TGTGCCAGCAGCTTAGTCGGCGGTTACTCCTACAATGAGCAGTTCTTC.

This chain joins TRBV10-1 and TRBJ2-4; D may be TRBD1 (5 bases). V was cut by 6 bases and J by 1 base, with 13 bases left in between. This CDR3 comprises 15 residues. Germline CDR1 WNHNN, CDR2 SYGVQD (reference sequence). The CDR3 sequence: CASSQGLGAKNIQYF. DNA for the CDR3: TGCGCCAGCAGCCAGGGATTAGGGGCCAAAAACATTCAGTACTTC.

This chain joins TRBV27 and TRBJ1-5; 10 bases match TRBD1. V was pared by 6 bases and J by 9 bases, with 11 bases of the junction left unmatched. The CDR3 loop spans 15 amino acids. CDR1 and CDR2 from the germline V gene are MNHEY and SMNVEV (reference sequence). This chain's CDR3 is CASSSGTGEFGPQHF. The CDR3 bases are TGTGCCAGCAGCAGTGGGACAGGGGAGTTCGGGCCCCAGCATTTT.

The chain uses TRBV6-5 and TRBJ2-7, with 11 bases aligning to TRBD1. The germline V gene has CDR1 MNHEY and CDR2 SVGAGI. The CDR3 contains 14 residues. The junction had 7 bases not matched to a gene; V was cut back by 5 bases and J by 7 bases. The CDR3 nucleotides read TGTGCCAGCAGTGGCGGACAGGGGGCGAGGGAGCAGTACTTC. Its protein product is CASSGGQGAREQYF.

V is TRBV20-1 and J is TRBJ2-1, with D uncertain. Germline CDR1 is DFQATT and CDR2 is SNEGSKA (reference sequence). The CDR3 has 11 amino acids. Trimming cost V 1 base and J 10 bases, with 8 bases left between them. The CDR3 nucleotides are TGCAGTGCTAGAGTTGGCTACGAGCAGTTCTTC. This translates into CSARVGYEQFF.

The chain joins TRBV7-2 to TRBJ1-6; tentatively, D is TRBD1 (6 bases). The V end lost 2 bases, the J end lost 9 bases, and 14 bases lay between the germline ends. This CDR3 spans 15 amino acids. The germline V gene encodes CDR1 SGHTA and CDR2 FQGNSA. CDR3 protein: CASSLSTGFGSPLHF. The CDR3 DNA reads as TGTGCCAGCAGCTTATCGACAGGATTCGGTTCACCCCTCCACTTT.

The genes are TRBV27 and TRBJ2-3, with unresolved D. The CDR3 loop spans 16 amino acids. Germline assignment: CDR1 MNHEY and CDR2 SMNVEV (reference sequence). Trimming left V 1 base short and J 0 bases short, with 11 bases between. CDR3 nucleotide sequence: TGTGCCAGCAGTTTATTCGGTACTCTCAGCACAGATACGCAGTATTTT. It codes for CASSLFGTLSTDTQYF.